This T cell receptor (beta chain) was documented in a study of T-cell memory formation after mild COVID-19. Study at large: TCR clusters were mostly confined to one donor each.

Points from the study as a whole: Shrinking CD4+ clones resided mostly in CM and EM, and CD8+ ones in EMRA. In second-wave clones peaking day 37, SARS-CoV-2 specificity remained unconfirmed. Clones that contracted from day 15 to 85 were balanced CD4/CD8, while later expanders leaned CD4+.

In the case of this clonotype: As yet, its antigen is unknown.

V was pared by 1 base and J by 5 bases, with 20 bases between. Germline CDR1 SEHNR, CDR2 FQNEAQ (reference sequence). CDR3 length: 17 residues. Each CDR3 protein is one row after TCRdb ran MiXCR on the 5' RACE reads. The data hold about 430,000 distinct CDR3 sequences, with 20% to 25% observed a single time. Source material: PBMCs or a T cell subset sorted from them (not recorded which). This chain connects TRBV7-9 to TRBJ2-5, with TRBD1 as a possible D gene (6 bases). The TCR originated in an adult woman who had mild COVID-19 (a few samples of this study predate the infection). Cell type and time point are not known. This CDR3 reads CASSLEGAFQGKETQYF. For the CDR3, the DNA is TGTGCCAGCAGCTTAGAGGGCGCTTTTCAGGGGAAGGAGACCCAGTACTTC.